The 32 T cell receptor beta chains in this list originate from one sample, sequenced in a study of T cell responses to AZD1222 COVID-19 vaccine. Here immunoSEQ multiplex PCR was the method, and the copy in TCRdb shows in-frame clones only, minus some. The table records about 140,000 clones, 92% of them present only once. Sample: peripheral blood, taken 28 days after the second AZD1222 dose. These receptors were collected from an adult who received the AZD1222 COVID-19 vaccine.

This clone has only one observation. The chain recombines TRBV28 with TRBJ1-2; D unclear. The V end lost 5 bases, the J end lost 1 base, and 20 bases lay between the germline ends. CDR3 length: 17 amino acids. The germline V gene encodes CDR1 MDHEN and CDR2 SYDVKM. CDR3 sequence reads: CASSQNLQSPSNYGYTF. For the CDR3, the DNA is TGTGCCAGCAGTCAAAATCTTCAGAGCCCCAGTAACTATGGCTACACCTTC.

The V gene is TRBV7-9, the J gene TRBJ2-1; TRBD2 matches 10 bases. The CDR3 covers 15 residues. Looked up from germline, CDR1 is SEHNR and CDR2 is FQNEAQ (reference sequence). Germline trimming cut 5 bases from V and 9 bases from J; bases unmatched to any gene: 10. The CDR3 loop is CASSGVASGSGEQFF. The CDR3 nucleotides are TGTGCCAGCAGCGGTGTGGCTAGCGGGAGTGGTGAGCAGTTCTTC. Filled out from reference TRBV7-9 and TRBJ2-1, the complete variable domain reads DTGVSQNPRHKITKRGQNVTFRCDPISEHNRLYWYRQTLGQGPEFLTYFQNEAQLEKSRLLSDRFSAERPKGSFSTLEIQRTEQGDSAMYLCASSGVASGSGEQFFGPGTRLTVL.

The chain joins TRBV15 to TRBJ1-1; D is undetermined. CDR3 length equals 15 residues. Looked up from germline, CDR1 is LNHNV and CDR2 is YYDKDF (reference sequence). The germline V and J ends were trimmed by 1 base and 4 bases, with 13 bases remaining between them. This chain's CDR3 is CATSRGRRLGTEAFF. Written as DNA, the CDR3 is TGTGCCACCAGCAGAGGGCGGCGCTTGGGCACTGAAGCTTTCTTT.

CDR3 in amino acids: CASSPLRGRTGGYTF. The CDR3 DNA reads as TGTGCCAGCAGCCCGCTCAGGGGGCGCACAGGTGGCTACACCTTC. The chain couples TRBV11-2 to TRBJ1-2; 8 nucleotides line up with TRBD1. V dropped 5 bases and J dropped 7; count of bases not matched to a gene: 12. The CDR3 consists of 15 residues. CDR1 is SGHAT and CDR2 is FQNNGV in the germline V gene.

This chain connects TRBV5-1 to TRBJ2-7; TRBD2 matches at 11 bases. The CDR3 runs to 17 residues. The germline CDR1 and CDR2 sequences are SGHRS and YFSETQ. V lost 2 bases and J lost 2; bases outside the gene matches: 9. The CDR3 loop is CASSFGTSGEKTYEQYF. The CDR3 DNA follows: TGCGCCAGCAGCTTCGGGACTAGCGGCGAAAAAACCTACGAGCAGTACTTC. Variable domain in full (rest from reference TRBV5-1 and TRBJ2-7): KAGVTQTPRYLIKTRGQQVTLSCSPISGHRSVSWYQQTPGQGLQFLFEYFSETQRNKGNFPGRFSGRQFSNSRSEMNVSTLELGDSALYLCASSFGTSGEKTYEQYFGPGTRLTVT.

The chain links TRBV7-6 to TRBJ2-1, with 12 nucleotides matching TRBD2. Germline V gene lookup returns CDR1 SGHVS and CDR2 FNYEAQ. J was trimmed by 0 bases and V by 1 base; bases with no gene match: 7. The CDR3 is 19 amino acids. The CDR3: CASSLGTSGRLSSYNEQFF. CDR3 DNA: TGTGCCAGCAGCTTAGGCACTAGCGGGAGGCTTAGCTCCTACAATGAGCAGTTCTTC.

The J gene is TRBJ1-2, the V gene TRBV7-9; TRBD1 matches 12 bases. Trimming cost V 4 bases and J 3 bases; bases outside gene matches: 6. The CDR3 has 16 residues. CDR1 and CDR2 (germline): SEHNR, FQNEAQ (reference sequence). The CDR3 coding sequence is TGTGCCAGCAGCTCACCGGGACAGGGGGCTCACTATGGCTACACCTTC. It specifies CASSSPGQGAHYGYTF.

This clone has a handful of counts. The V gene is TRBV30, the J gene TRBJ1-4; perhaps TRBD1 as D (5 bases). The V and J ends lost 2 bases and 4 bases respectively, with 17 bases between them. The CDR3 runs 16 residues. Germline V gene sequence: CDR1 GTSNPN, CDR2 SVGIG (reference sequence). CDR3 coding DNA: TGTGCCTGGAGTCGCTGGGGCCGACTGAGTAATGAAAAACTGTTTTTT. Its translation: CAWSRWGRLSNEKLFF.

This CDR3 is CASSPERRPTNEKLFF. The CDR3 nucleotides read TGTGCCAGCAGCCCCGAGAGGCGGCCAACTAATGAAAAACTGTTTTTT. The rearrangement uses TRBV11-1 and TRBJ1-4; no clear D gene. The length of the CDR3 is 16 residues. Per germline, CDR1 SGHAT and CDR2 FQDESV (reference sequence). Trimming took 5 bases from V and 0 from J, leaving 13 bases between them.

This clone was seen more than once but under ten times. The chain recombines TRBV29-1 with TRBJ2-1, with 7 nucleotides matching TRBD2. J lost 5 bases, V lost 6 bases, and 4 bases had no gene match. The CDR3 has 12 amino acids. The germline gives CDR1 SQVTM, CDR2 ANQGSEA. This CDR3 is CSVWLADNEQFF. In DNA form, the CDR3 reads TGCAGCGTATGGCTAGCGGACAATGAGCAGTTCTTC.

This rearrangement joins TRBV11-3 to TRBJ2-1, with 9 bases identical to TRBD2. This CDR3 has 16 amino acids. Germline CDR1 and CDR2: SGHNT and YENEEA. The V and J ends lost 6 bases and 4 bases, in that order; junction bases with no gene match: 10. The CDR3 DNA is TGTGCCAGCAGTGCTAGCGGGACTCAACCATACAATGAGCAGTTCTTC. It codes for CASSASGTQPYNEQFF.

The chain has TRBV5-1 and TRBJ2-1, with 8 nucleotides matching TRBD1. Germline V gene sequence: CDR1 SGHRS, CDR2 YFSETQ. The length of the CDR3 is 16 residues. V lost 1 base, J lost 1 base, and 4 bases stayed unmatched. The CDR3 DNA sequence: TGCGCCAGCAGCTTGCCGACAGGGGTTTCCTACAATGAGCAGTTCTTC. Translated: CASSLPTGVSYNEQFF.

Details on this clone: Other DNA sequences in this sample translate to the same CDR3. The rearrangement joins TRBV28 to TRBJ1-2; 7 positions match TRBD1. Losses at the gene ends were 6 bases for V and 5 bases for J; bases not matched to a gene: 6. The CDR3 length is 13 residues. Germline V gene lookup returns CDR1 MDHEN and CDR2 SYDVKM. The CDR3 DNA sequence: TGTGCCAGCAGCCTACAGGGGTTATATGGCTACACCTTC. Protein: CASSLQGLYGYTF.

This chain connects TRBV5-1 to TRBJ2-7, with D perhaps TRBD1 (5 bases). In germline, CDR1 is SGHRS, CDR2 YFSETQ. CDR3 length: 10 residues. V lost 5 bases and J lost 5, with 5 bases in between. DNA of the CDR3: TGCGCCAGCAGAGGGGACGAGCAGTACTTC. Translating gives CASRGDEQYF.

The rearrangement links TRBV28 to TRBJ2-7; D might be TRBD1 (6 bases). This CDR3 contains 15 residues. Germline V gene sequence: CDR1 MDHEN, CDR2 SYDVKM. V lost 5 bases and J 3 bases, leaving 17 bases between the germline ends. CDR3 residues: CASSTPGAGIYEQYF. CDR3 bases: TGTGCCAGCAGTACCCCAGGGGCGGGTATCTACGAGCAGTACTTC.

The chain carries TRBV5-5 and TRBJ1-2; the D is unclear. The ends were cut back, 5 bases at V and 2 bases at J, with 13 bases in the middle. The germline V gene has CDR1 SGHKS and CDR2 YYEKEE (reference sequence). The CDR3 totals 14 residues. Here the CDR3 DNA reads TGTGCCAGCAGTCAGGAGCTGGCGAACTATGGCTACACCTTC. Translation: CASSQELANYGYTF.

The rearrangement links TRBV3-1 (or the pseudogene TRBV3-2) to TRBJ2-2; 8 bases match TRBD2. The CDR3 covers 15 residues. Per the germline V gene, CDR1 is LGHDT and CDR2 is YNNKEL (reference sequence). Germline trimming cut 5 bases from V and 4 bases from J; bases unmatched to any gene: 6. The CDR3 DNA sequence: TGTGCCAGCAGCGGAACACTAGCGGTCACCGGGGAGCTGTTTTTT. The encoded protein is CASSGTLAVTGELFF.

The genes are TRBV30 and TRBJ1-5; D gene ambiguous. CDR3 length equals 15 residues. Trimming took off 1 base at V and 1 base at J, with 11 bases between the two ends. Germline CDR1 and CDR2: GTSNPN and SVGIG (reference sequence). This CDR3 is CAWSGGGMSNQPQHF. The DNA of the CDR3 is TGTGCCTGGAGTGGTGGAGGGATGAGCAATCAGCCCCAGCATTTT.

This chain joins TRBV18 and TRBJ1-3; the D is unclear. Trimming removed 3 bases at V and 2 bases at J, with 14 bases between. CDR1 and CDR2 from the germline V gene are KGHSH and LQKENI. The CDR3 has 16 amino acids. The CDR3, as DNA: TGTGCCAGCTCACCCGACCGCATCTCTGCTGGAAACACCATATATTTT. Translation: CASSPDRISAGNTIYF. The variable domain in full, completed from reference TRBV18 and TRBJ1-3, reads NAGVMQNPRHLVRRRGQEARLRCSPMKGHSHVYWYRQLPEEGLKFMVYLQKENIIDESGMPKERFSAEFPKEGPSILRIQQVVRGDSAAYFCASSPDRISAGNTIYFGEGSWLTVV.

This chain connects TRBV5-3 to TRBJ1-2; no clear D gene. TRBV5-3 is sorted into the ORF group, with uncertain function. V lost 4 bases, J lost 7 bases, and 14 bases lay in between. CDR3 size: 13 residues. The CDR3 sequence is CARSPGREAGYTF. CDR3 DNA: TGTGCCAGAAGCCCCGGGAGGGAGGCTGGCTACACCTTC.

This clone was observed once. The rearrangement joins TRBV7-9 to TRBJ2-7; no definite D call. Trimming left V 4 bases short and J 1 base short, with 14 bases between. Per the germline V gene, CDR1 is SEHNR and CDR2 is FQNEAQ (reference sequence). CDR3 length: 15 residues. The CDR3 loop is CASSSGRERSYEQYF. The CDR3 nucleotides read TGTGCCAGCAGCTCTGGTCGTGAACGATCCTACGAGCAGTACTTC.

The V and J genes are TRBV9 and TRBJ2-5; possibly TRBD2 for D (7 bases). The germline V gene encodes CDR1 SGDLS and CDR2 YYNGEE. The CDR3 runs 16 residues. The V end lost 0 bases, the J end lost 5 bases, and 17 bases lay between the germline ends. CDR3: CASSVGGGGTGETQYF. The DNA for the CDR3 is TGTGCCAGCAGCGTAGGGGGAGGGGGAACCGGGGAGACCCAGTACTTC.

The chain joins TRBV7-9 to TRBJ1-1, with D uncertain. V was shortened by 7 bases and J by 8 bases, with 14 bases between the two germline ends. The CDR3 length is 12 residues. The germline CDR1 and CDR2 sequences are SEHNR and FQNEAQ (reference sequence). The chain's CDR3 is CASTWLVGEAFF. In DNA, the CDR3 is TGTGCCAGCACTTGGTTGGTTGGGGAAGCTTTCTTT.

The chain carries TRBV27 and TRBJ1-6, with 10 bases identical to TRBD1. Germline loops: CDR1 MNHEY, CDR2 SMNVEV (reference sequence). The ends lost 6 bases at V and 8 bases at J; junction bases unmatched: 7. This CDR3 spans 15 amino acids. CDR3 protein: CASSPQGQGYSPLHF. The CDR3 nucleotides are TGTGCCAGCAGCCCTCAGGGACAGGGGTATTCACCCCTCCACTTT.

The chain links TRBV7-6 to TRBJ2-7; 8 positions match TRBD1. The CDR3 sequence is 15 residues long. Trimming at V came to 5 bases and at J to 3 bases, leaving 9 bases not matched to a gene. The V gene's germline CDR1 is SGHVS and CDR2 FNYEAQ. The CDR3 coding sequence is TGTGCCAGCAGCGCAGAGACAGGGGCTCTCTACGAGCAGTACTTC. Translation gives CASSAETGALYEQYF.

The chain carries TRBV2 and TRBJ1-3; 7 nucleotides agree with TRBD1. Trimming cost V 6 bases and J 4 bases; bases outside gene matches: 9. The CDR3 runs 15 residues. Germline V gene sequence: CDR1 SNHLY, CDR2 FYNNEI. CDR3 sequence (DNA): TGTGCCAGCAGCGAAACTGACAGGGTGGGAAACACCATATATTTT. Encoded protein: CASSETDRVGNTIYF.

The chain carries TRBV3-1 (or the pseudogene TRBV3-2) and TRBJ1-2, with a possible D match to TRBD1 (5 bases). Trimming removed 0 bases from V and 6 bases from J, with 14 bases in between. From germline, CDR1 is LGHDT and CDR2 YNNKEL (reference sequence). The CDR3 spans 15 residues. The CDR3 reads CASSQEGGRVDGYTF. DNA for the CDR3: TGTGCCAGCAGCCAAGAGGGTGGCAGGGTCGATGGCTACACCTTC.

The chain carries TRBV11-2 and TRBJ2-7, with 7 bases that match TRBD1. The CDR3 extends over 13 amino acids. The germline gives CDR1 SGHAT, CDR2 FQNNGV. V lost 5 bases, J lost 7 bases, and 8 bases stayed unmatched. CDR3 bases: TGTGCCAGCAGCACAGACAGGGTGGGTGAGCAGTACTTC. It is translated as CASSTDRVGEQYF.

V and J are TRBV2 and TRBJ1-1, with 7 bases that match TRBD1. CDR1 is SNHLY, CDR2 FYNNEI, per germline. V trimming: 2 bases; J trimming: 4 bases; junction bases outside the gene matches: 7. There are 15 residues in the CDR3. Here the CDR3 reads CASSELRGRITEAFF. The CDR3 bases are TGTGCCAGCAGTGAACTTAGGGGGCGGATCACTGAAGCTTTCTTT.

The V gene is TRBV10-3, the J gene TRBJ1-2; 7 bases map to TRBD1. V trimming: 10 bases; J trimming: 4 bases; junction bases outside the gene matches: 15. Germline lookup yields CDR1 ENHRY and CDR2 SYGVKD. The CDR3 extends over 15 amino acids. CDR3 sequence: CATVDREVSLYGYTF. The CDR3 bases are TGTGCCACCGTAGACAGGGAGGTGTCCCTCTATGGCTACACCTTC.

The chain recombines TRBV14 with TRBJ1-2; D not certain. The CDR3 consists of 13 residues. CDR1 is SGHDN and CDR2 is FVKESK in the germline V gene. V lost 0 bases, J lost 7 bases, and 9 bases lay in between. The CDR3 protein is CASSQESRSGYTF. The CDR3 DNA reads TGTGCCAGCAGCCAAGAAAGCAGATCTGGCTACACCTTC.

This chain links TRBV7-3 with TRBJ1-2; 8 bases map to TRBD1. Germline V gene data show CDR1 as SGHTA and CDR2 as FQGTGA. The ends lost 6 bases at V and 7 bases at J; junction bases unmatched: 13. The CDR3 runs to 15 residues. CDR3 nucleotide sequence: TGTGCCAGCAGTTACGACCGGACAGGGAGTAGTGGCTACACCTTC. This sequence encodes CASSYDRTGSSGYTF. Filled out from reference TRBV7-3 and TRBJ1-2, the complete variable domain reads GAGVSQTPSNKVTEKGKYVELRCDPISGHTALYWYRQSLGQGPEFLIYFQGTGAADDSGLPNDRFFAVRPEGSVSTLKIQRTERGDSAVYLCASSYDRTGSSGYTFGSGTRLTVV.